A single sample gave rise to the 6 T cell receptor beta chains below, sequenced in a study of T cells in tumors after PD-1 blockade. Only in-frame clones appear in the TCRdb table, and some are missing; sequencing was by immunoSEQ multiplex PCR. The sample has about 1,500 clones; approximately 70% are singletons. Sequencing was performed on tumor tissue, taken before anti-PD-1 treatment. Receptors were obtained from a human donor with basal cell carcinoma.

This clone was counted only a few times. The chain links TRBV10-3 to TRBJ2-1; no reliable D call. Germline CDR1 ENHRY, CDR2 SYGVKD. Trimming left V 0 bases short and J 7 bases short, with 16 bases between. The CDR3 contains 16 residues. The CDR3 protein is CAISESRSKILNEQFF. DNA for the CDR3: TGTGCCATCAGTGAGTCGAGGAGCAAGATACTAAATGAGCAGTTCTTC.

The rearrangement joins TRBV5-1 to TRBJ2-2, with 7 bases fitting TRBD1. Germline CDR1 SGHRS, CDR2 YFSETQ. Trimming removed 4 bases from V and 6 bases from J; junction bases left unmatched: 12. This CDR3 spans 16 amino acids. The CDR3: CASSLDAGGFSGELFF. As DNA, the CDR3 is TGCGCCAGCAGCCTCGACGCAGGGGGATTTTCCGGGGAGCTGTTTTTT. The variable domain in full, with the rest retrieved from reference TRBV5-1 and TRBJ2-2, is KAGVTQTPRYLIKTRGQQVTLSCSPISGHRSVSWYQQTPGQGLQFLFEYFSETQRNKGNFPGRFSGRQFSNSRSEMNVSTLELGDSALYLCASSLDAGGFSGELFFGEGSRLTVL.

The chain couples TRBV29-1 to TRBJ2-1; D might be TRBD1 or TRBD2, each matching 6 bases. There are 15 residues in the CDR3. Germline V CDR1 and CDR2: SQVTM, ANQGSEA. Trimming cost V 4 bases and J 0 bases, with 13 bases left between them. CDR3 in DNA: TGCAGCGTTGTAGGAGGGGGTAGCTCCTACAATGAGCAGTTCTTC. Translated, it gives CSVVGGGSSYNEQFF.

This CDR3 is CASSLGGRGGVQETQYF. The CDR3 DNA reads TGTGCCAGCAGTTTGGGGGGCAGGGGGGGTGTCCAAGAGACCCAGTACTTC. The J gene is TRBJ2-5, the V gene TRBV28, with D perhaps being TRBD1 or TRBD2 (7 bases each). Germline lookup yields CDR1 MDHEN and CDR2 SYDVKM. The CDR3 is 17 amino acids. The V end lost 3 bases, the J end lost 1 base, and 18 bases lay between the germline ends.

This chain connects TRBV6-6 to TRBJ2-7; D is possibly TRBD1 (6 bases). V lost 0 bases, J lost 6 bases, and 9 bases lay in between. Germline V CDR1 and CDR2: MNHNY, SVGAGI (reference sequence). The CDR3 covers 13 residues. As DNA, the CDR3 is TGTGCCAGCAGTTACTCGGGGGCGGGCGAGCAGTACTTC. Residues: CASSYSGAGEQYF.

As concerns this clone: The junction departs from the called germline gene at one end, perhaps through a read error. V and J are TRBV27 and TRBJ1-1, with D uncertain. Per the germline V gene, CDR1 is MNHEY and CDR2 is SMNVEV (reference sequence). The CDR3 is 13 amino acids. The CDR3: CASSLSGLTAAFF. CDR3 nucleotides: TGTGCCAGCAGTTTAAGCGGGTTGACTGCAGCTTTCTTT.